The TCR beta chain under discussion was sequenced for a study of human T cells and chemical hapten exposure. Study in general: Diphenylcyclopropenone, dosed weekly to the scalp, was given to patients throughout the roughly 25-week study. Patches that contained 0.01% DPC were applied to the upper back and read at 6 days. Alopecia areata, totalis or universalis was found in mostly female patients. Study conclusions and caveats: Significantly more large CDR3 similarity clusters were formed by expanded TCRs than by controls.

Time point reported: patch test 3, about 24 weeks after DPC sensitization. Noted treatment: therapeutic diphenylcyclopropenone sensitization with weekly scalp DPC. Germline V gene data show CDR1 as DFQATT and CDR2 as SNEGSKA (reference sequence). V lost 6 bases, J lost 2 bases, and 18 bases lay in between. CDR3 length: 15 residues. This clonotype was detected only a few times. Its antigen remains unidentified. Each CDR3 protein is one row after TCRdb ran MiXCR on the RACE reads. The data contain under 200,000 distinct CDR3 sequences, 25% to 30% of them seen just once; the ten biggest clones take up 2.1%.

The clonotype was recovered from a woman aged 18-30 years with alopecia areata. Some clones in this sample may be carry-over from other donors' samples. The genes are TRBV20-1 and TRBJ2-3; D gene ambiguous. This material consisted of whole blood, taken in connection with sensitization to the hapten diphenylcyclopropenone (DPC). This chain's CDR3 is CSAPTLDRPTDTQYF. The CDR3 bases are TGCAGTGCCCCAACCCTGGACCGGCCCACAGATACGCAGTATTTT.